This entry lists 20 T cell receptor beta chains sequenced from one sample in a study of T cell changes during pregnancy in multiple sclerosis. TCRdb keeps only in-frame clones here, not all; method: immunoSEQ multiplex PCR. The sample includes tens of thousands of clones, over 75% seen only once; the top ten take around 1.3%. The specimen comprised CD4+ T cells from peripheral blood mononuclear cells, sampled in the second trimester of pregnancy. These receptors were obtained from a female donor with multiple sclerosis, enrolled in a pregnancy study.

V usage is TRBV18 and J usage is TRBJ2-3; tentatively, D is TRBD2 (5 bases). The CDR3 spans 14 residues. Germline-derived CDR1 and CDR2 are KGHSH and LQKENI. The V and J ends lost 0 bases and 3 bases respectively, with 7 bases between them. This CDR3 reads CASSPPTRTDTQYF. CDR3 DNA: TGTGCCAGCTCACCACCCACTAGGACAGATACGCAGTATTTT.

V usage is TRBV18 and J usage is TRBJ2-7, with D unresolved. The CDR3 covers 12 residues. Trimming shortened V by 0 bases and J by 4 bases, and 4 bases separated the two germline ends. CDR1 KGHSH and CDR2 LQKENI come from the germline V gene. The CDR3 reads CASSPPSYEQYF. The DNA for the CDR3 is TGTGCCAGCTCACCACCCTCTTACGAGCAGTACTTC.

CDR3: CASSRLAVNVNTQYF. CDR3 nucleotide sequence: TGTGCCAGCAGTCGACTAGCGGTAAATGTGAATACGCAGTATTTT. The chain couples TRBV2 to TRBJ2-3; 9 bases agree with TRBD2. Germline trimming cut 5 bases from V and 7 bases from J; bases unmatched to any gene: 10. Germline assignment: CDR1 SNHLY and CDR2 FYNNEI. The CDR3 has 15 amino acids.

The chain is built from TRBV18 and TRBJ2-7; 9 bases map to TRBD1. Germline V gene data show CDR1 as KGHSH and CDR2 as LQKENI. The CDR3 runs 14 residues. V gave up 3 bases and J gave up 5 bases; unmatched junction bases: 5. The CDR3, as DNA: TGTGCCAGCTCACCCCGGGACAGGGCCCACGAGCAGTACTTC. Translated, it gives CASSPRDRAHEQYF.

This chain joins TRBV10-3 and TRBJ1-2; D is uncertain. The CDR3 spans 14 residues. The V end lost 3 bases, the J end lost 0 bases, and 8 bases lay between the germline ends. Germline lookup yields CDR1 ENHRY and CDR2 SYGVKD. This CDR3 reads CAISEWAANYGYTF. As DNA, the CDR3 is TGTGCCATCAGTGAATGGGCAGCTAACTATGGCTACACCTTC.

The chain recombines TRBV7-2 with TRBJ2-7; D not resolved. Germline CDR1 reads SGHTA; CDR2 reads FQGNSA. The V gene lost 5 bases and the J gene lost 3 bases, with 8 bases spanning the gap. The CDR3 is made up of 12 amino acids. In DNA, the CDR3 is TGTGCCAGCAGCGTATACGGCTACGAGCAGTACTTC. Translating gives CASSVYGYEQYF.

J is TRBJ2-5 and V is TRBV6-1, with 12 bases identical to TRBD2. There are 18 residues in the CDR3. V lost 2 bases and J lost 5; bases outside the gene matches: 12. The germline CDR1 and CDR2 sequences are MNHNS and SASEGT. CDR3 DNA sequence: TGTGCCAGCAGTGAATTTGGCTCCGCTAGCGGGAGGGCTGAGACCCAGTACTTC. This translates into CASSEFGSASGRAETQYF.

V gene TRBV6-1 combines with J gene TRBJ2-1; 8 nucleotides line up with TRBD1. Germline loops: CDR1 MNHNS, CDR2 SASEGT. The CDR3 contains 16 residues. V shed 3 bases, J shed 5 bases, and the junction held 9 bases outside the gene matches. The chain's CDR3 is CASSDNPGQANNEQFF. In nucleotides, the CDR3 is TGTGCCAGCAGTGATAACCCGGGACAGGCCAACAATGAGCAGTTCTTC.

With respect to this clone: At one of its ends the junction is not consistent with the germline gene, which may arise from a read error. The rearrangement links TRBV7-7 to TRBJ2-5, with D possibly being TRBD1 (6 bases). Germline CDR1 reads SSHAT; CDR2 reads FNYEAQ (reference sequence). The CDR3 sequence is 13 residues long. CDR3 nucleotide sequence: TGTGCTAGCACACAAAACAGGGAAGAGACCCAGTACTTC. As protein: CASTQNREETQYF. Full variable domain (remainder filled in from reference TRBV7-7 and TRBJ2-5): GAGVSQSPRYKVTKRGQDVTLRCDPISSHATLYWYQQALGQGPEFLTYFNYEAQPDKSGLPSDRFSAERPEGSISTLTIQRTEQRDSAMYRCASTQNREETQYFGPGTRLLVL.

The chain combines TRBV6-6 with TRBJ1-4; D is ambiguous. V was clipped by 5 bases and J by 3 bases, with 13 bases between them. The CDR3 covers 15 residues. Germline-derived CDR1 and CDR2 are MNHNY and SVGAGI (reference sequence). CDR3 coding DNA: TGTGCCAGCAGTCCACCCGTGAGATCTAATGAAAAACTGTTTTTT. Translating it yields CASSPPVRSNEKLFF.

CDR3 sequence: CASSLVGAVTDTQYF. The CDR3 DNA reads as TGTGCCAGCAGCTTAGTAGGAGCCGTCACAGATACGCAGTATTTT. The V gene is TRBV7-2, the J gene TRBJ2-3; D is uncertain. This CDR3 has 15 amino acids. CDR1 and CDR2 (germline): SGHTA, FQGNSA. V lost 1 base, J lost 2 bases, and 10 bases lay in between.

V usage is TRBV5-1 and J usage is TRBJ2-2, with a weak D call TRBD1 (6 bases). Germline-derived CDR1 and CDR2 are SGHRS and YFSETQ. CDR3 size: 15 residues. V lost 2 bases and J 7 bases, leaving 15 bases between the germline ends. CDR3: CASSLTGNSHGELFF. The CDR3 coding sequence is TGCGCCAGCAGCTTAACAGGGAATAGTCACGGGGAGCTGTTTTTT.

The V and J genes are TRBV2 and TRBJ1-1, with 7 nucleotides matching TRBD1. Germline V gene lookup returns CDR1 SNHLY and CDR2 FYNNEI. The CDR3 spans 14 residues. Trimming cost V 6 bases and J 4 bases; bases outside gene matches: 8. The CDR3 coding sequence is TGTGCCAGCAGGACAGACAGGGTAGGCACTGAAGCTTTCTTT. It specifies CASRTDRVGTEAFF. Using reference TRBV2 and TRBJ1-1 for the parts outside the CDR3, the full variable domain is EPEVTQTPSHQVTQMGQEVILRCVPISNHLYFYWYRQILGQKVEFLVSFYNNEISEKSEIFDDQFSVERPDGSNFTLKIRSTKLEDSAMYFCASRTDRVGTEAFFGQGTRLTVV.

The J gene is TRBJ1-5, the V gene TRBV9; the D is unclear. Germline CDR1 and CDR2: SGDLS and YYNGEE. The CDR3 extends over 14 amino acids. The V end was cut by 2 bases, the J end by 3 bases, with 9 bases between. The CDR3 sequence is CASSVGVDNQPQHF. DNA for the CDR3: TGTGCCAGCAGCGTCGGGGTGGACAATCAGCCCCAGCATTTT.

CDR3 sequence (DNA): TGCGCCAGCAGCTTGGAGAAGGGAGTTCCCAACGAGCAGTACTTC. Its translation: CASSLEKGVPNEQYF. This rearrangement joins TRBV5-1 to TRBJ2-7, with D tentatively TRBD2 (5 bases). The CDR3 runs to 15 residues. The V gene lost 0 bases and the J gene lost 5 bases, with 15 bases spanning the gap. Germline V gene sequence: CDR1 SGHRS, CDR2 YFSETQ.

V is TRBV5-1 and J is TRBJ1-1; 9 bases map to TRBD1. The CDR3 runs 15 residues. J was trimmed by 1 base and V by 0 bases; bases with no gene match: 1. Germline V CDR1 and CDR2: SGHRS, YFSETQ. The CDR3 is CASSLDRGPNTEAFF. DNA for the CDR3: TGCGCCAGCAGCTTGGACAGGGGGCCGAACACTGAAGCTTTCTTT.

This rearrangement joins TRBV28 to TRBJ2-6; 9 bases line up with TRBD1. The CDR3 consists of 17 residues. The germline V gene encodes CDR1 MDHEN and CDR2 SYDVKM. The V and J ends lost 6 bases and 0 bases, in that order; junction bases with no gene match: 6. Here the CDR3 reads CASSHGQGSSGANVLTF. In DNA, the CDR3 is TGTGCCAGCAGCCACGGACAGGGGAGCTCTGGGGCCAACGTCCTGACTTTC.

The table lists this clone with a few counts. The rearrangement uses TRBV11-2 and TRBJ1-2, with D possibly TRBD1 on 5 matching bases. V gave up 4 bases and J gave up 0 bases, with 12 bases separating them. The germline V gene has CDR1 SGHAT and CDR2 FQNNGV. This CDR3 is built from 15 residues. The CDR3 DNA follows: TGTGCCAGCAGCTATTACAAGGGGCCTAACTATGGCTACACCTTC. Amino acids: CASSYYKGPNYGYTF.

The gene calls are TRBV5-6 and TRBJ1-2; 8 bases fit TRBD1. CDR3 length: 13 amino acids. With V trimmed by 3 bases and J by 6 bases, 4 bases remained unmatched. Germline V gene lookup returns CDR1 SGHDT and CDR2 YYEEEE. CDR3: CASSWNRGDGYTF. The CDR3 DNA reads TGTGCCAGCAGCTGGAACAGGGGGGATGGCTACACCTTC.

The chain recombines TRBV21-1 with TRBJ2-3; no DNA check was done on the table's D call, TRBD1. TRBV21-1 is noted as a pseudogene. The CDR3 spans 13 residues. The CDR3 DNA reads TGTGCCAGCAGGTACAGAGCCACAGATACGCAGTATTTT. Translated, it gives CASRYRATDTQYF.